The clone carrying this T cell receptor beta chain was found many times. Its target is not known. The data originate from a study of early T cells in non-severe SARS-CoV-2 infection. Study overall: RNA in bulk from unsorted whole blood was sequenced, and chains were unpaired. General study points: Using VDJdb, the matching emphasized anti-spike CD8 responses while missing private and CD4 specificities.

As part of library construction, unique molecular identifiers were attached to individual cDNA molecules. TCRdb independently ran MiXCR on the 5' RACE reads; one entry per CDR3 protein. The repertoire consists of roughly 69,000 distinct CDR3 sequences, with 8% to 10% occurring once and the leading ten covering 15% to 18%. This CDR3 has 14 residues. V lost 8 bases, J lost 7 bases, and 9 bases stayed unmatched. Looked up from germline, CDR1 is SNHLY and CDR2 is FYNNEI. This TCR was sampled from an adult who was a healthcare worker with PCR-confirmed SARS-CoV-2 infection or an uninfected control (not recorded which). This chain links TRBV2 with TRBJ1-5; 9 bases fit TRBD1. Material: whole blood, obtained at baseline. The CDR3 protein is CASGGDREGQPQHF. The CDR3 DNA follows: TGTGCCAGCGGAGGGGACAGGGAAGGGCAGCCCCAGCATTTT.